Following are 31 T cell receptor beta chains from one sample sequenced in a study of vaccination effects on CD4 cells after COVID-19. Some clones are missing from TCRdb's copy, which holds only in-frame ones; the method was immunoSEQ multiplex PCR. The profile shows tens of thousands of clones, 65% to 75% of them singletons. The culture ran for under eleven days, and then CD4+ T cells were isolated. PCR showed that the person got SARS-CoV-2 infection at some point between March and December 2020. Vaccine administered to participants consisted of two doses of either BNT162b2 or mRNA-1273. Antigen specificity for these receptors is unknown. This sample comprised CD4+ T cells from PBMCs cultured without peptide, obtained after COVID-19 vaccination. The receptors shown here come from a human donor who had a prior SARS-CoV-2 infection.

The CDR3 is CASSFGGGSGANGYTF. CDR3 nucleotides: TGCGCCAGCAGTTTTGGGGGGGGCTCCGGGGCGAATGGCTACACCTTC. The chain links TRBV5-1 to TRBJ1-2; D might be TRBD1 (6 bases). Trimming removed 5 bases from V and 6 bases from J, with 23 bases in between. Germline V gene data show CDR1 as SGHRS and CDR2 as YFSETQ. The CDR3 consists of 16 residues.

The genes are TRBV11-2 and TRBJ2-7; D remains unclear. CDR3 size: 14 residues. Germline CDR1 is SGHAT and CDR2 is FQNNGV. The V end lost 1 base, the J end lost 3 bases, and 10 bases lay between the germline ends. The CDR3 spells CASSLAAVYYEQYF. Written as DNA, the CDR3 is TGTGCCAGCAGCTTAGCGGCAGTGTACTACGAGCAGTACTTC.

The chain employs TRBV2 and TRBJ2-1; perhaps TRBD1 as D (5 bases). The length of the CDR3 is 13 residues. Germline V gene data show CDR1 as SNHLY and CDR2 as FYNNEI. Trimming stripped 4 bases from V and 9 bases from J, with 13 bases between. DNA for the CDR3: TGTGCCAGCAGTGTCTACAGGACGGTTGAGCAGTTCTTC. It translates to CASSVYRTVEQFF.

This clone was picked up one time. This chain links TRBV2 with TRBJ2-3; no definite D call. The V gene's germline CDR1 is SNHLY and CDR2 FYNNEI. V lost 2 bases, J lost 5 bases, and 11 bases lay in between. CDR3 length equals 14 residues. The CDR3 is CASSELSRGDTQYF. The CDR3 DNA sequence: TGTGCCAGCAGTGAACTCTCGAGAGGAGATACGCAGTATTTT.

A note on this clone: The sample holds other DNA sequences that translate to the same CDR3. The CDR3 protein is CASSPGGRGYTF. The CDR3 DNA reads as TGTGCCAGCAGCCCAGGGGGCAGGGGCTACACCTTC. The V call is TRBV6-5, the J call TRBJ1-2; TRBD1 agrees at 8 bases. Unmatched junction bases numbered 5, after V lost 6 bases and J lost 8 bases. The CDR3 has 12 amino acids. CDR1 MNHEY and CDR2 SVGAGI come from the germline V gene.

The chain uses TRBV7-2 and TRBJ2-5; TRBD1 might be the D (5 bases). There are 14 residues in the CDR3. V lost 5 bases and J 7 bases, leaving 17 bases between the germline ends. Germline V gene sequence: CDR1 SGHTA, CDR2 FQGNSA. CDR3 sequence (DNA): TGTGCCAGCAGCGTTACAGGTGGAGCGCGGACCCAGTACTTC. Translation: CASSVTGGARTQYF.

The chain carries TRBV5-4 and TRBJ2-7; D might be TRBD1 (6 bases). The V gene's germline CDR1 is SGHNT and CDR2 YYREEE (reference sequence). V was shortened by 4 bases and J by 2 bases, with 13 bases between the two germline ends. The CDR3 runs to 14 residues. The CDR3, as DNA: TGTGCCAGCAGCCGAAAGACAGGCCCCTACGAGCAGTACTTC. It codes for CASSRKTGPYEQYF.

Only a few counts were recorded for this clone. CDR3 nucleotide sequence: TGTGCCAGCAGAACGTTGCGGGGCTCCTACAATGAGCAGTTCTTC. This gives the protein CASRTLRGSYNEQFF. This chain uses TRBV11-2 with TRBJ2-1, with D tentatively TRBD2 (6 bases). V gave up 6 bases and J gave up 0 bases, with 12 bases separating them. The germline gives CDR1 SGHAT, CDR2 FQNNGV. The CDR3 loop spans 15 amino acids.

This chain uses TRBV5-1 with TRBJ2-4, with unresolved D. Germline-derived CDR1 and CDR2 are SGHRS and YFSETQ. V shed 4 bases and J shed 6 bases, with 11 bases lying between them. CDR3 size: 13 residues. The CDR3 region is CASSPQVGNIQYF. CDR3 DNA sequence: TGCGCCAGCAGCCCCCAGGTGGGAAACATTCAGTACTTC.

This chain joins TRBV4-2 and TRBJ1-5; D gene unclear. The CDR3 extends over 17 amino acids. The V and J ends lost 0 bases and 6 bases respectively, with 18 bases between them. CDR1 is LGHNA and CDR2 is YNFKEQ in the germline V gene. In nucleotides, the CDR3 is TGTGCCAGCAGCCAAGATTTGGCAGCTGGGCTCGGTCAGCCCCAGCATTTT. Amino acids: CASSQDLAAGLGQPQHF.

The chain recombines TRBV7-2 with TRBJ2-5; 10 nucleotides agree with TRBD2. CDR1 is SGHTA and CDR2 is FQGNSA in the germline V gene. After removal of 5 bases from V and 8 bases from J, the junction contained 11 bases not matched to a gene. The length of the CDR3 is 15 residues. The CDR3 is CASSLLAGAAGTQYF. DNA for the CDR3: TGTGCCAGCAGCCTCCTAGCGGGGGCCGCGGGTACCCAGTACTTC. The whole variable domain, remainder taken from reference TRBV7-2 and TRBJ2-5, is GAGVSQSPSNKVTEKGKDVELRCDPISGHTALYWYRQSLGQGLEFLIYFQGNSAPDKSGLPSDRFSAERTGGSVSTLTIQRTQQEDSAVYLCASSLLAGAAGTQYFGPGTRLLVL.

The chain employs TRBV3-1 (or the pseudogene TRBV3-2) and TRBJ1-4, with D perhaps matching TRBD1 (5 bases). Germline CDR1 reads LGHDT; CDR2 reads YNNKEL (reference sequence). The CDR3 covers 16 residues. The V and J ends lost 5 bases and 0 bases respectively, with 13 bases between them. CDR3 amino acids: CASSSSGAATNEKLFF. In nucleotides, the CDR3 is TGTGCCAGCAGCTCCAGCGGGGCTGCAACTAATGAAAAACTGTTTTTT.

As DNA, the CDR3 is TGTGCCAGCAGCCCCAGACAGGGAGGAGAGCAGTACTTC. Translating gives CASSPRQGGEQYF. This chain links TRBV7-2 with TRBJ2-7, with D perhaps matching TRBD1 (7 bases). The CDR3 has 13 residues. Per germline, CDR1 SGHTA and CDR2 FQGNSA. Trimming removed 5 bases at V and 7 bases at J, with 15 bases between.

This clone was counted once. The chain carries TRBV11-2 and TRBJ2-7; 9 bases are shared with TRBD2. Germline-derived CDR1 and CDR2 are SGHAT and FQNNGV. V shed 0 bases and J 3 bases; nucleotides not matched to a gene: 15. The CDR3 extends over 19 amino acids. The CDR3 DNA is TGTGCCAGCAGCTTAGAATTAGAGTCTAGCGGGACAGTTTTCTACGAGCAGTACTTC. Protein sequence: CASSLELESSGTVFYEQYF.

This chain uses TRBV7-9 with TRBJ2-3; D ambiguous. CDR3 length equals 14 residues. V dropped 3 bases and J dropped 0 bases, with 7 bases sitting between them. From germline, CDR1 is SEHNR and CDR2 FQNEAQ (reference sequence). The CDR3 is CASSFSDSTDTQYF. The CDR3 DNA reads as TGTGCCAGCAGCTTTTCTGACAGCACAGATACGCAGTATTTT.

The chain uses TRBV15 and TRBJ2-2; TRBD1 might be the D (6 bases). The CDR3 sequence is 14 residues long. Germline V gene data show CDR1 as LNHNV and CDR2 as YYDKDF (reference sequence). Trimming pared 6 bases from V and 4 bases from J, leaving 12 bases between. The DNA of the CDR3 is TGTGCCACCAGGGACAGACAAATCACCGGGGAGCTGTTTTTT. Translating gives CATRDRQITGELFF.

A note on this clone: The junction departs from germline at one end; a sequencing error may be responsible. The chain couples TRBV5-1 to TRBJ1-2; tentative D call: TRBD1 (5 bases). The CDR3 covers 15 residues. CDR1 and CDR2 from the germline V gene are SGHRS and YFSETQ. The DNA for the CDR3 is TGCGCCAGCACCTTGGGGGTCCAGGGTGACTATGGCTACACCTTC. Protein sequence: CASTLGVQGDYGYTF. The variable domain in full, with the rest retrieved from reference TRBV5-1 and TRBJ1-2, is KAGVTQTPRYLIKTRGQQVTLSCSPISGHRSVSWYQQTPGQGLQFLFEYFSETQRNKGNFPGRFSGRQFSNSRSEMNVSTLELGDSALYLCASTLGVQGDYGYTFGSGTRLTVV.

This clone appeared once. The genes are TRBV6-1 and TRBJ2-7, with 7 bases matching TRBD1. After removal of 3 bases from V and 3 bases from J, the junction contained 8 bases not matched to a gene. CDR1 is MNHNS, CDR2 SASEGT, per germline. The CDR3 sequence is 15 residues long. The CDR3 DNA reads TGTGCCAGCAGTGATAGGGGACAGCTACACTACGAGCAGTACTTC. It translates to CASSDRGQLHYEQYF.

This clone was counted between two and nine times. The CDR3 sequence is CASSFPVNSANEQFF. CDR3 nucleotides: TGTGCCAGCAGCTTTCCTGTGAACAGCGCCAATGAGCAGTTCTTC. The chain combines TRBV7-8 with TRBJ2-1; D is uncertain. This CDR3 contains 15 residues. In germline, CDR1 is SGHVS, CDR2 FQNEAQ. Trimming stripped 3 bases from V and 6 bases from J, with 15 bases between. Combining the CDR3 with reference TRBV7-8 and TRBJ2-1 gives the whole variable domain GAGVSQSPRYKVAKRGQDVALRCDPISGHVSLFWYQQALGQGPEFLTYFQNEAQLDKSGLPSDRFFAERPEGSVSTLKIQRTQQEDSAVYLCASSFPVNSANEQFFGPGTRLTVL.

J is TRBJ1-2 and V is TRBV27; no clear D. Germline V gene data show CDR1 as MNHEY and CDR2 as SMNVEV (reference sequence). The CDR3 contains 13 residues. The ends were cut back, 2 bases at V and 6 bases at J, with 10 bases in the middle. The CDR3, as DNA: TGTGCCAGCAGTTTAACACAGTTCGATGGCTACACCTTC. Translation gives CASSLTQFDGYTF.

The genes are TRBV24-1 and TRBJ2-1, with TRBD1 matching over 7 bases. Trimming at V came to 4 bases and at J to 5 bases, leaving 4 bases not matched to a gene. CDR3 size: 14 residues. Germline loops: CDR1 KGHDR, CDR2 SFDVKD. The CDR3 DNA follows: TGTGCCACCAGTGAGTGGGACAGCAACAATGAGCAGTTCTTC. Encoded protein: CATSEWDSNNEQFF.

The V and J genes are TRBV5-4 and TRBJ2-2; 8 bases align to TRBD2. Germline CDR1 and CDR2: SGHNT and YYREEE (reference sequence). There are 16 residues in the CDR3. Trimming removed 4 bases from V and 3 bases from J; junction bases left unmatched: 8. The CDR3 reads CASSVRTSRDTGELFF. As DNA, the CDR3 is TGTGCCAGCAGCGTACGGACTAGCCGGGACACCGGGGAGCTGTTTTTT.

J is TRBJ2-2 and V is TRBV7-9, with D perhaps given as TRBD1 or TRBD2 (5 bases each). Germline lookup yields CDR1 SEHNR and CDR2 FQNEAQ (reference sequence). V was cut by 3 bases and J by 4 bases, with 12 bases left in between. The CDR3 is 15 amino acids. The CDR3 bases are TGTGCCAGCAGCTTCTTTCGGGACGGCACCGGGGAGCTGTTTTTT. Translated, it gives CASSFFRDGTGELFF.

This clone was picked up a small number of times. V gene TRBV9 combines with J gene TRBJ2-7; D perhaps matches TRBD1 (6 bases). Germline CDR1 reads SGDLS; CDR2 reads YYNGEE. Between the trimmed V and J ends, which lost 0 bases and 4 bases, there was a span of 14 bases. CDR3 length: 15 residues. In DNA, the CDR3 is TGTGCCAGCAGCGTAGGTGGACAGAGCCTTTACGAGCAGTACTTC. Translated, it gives CASSVGGQSLYEQYF. Drawing the rest from reference TRBV9 and TRBJ2-7, the complete variable domain is DSGVTQTPKHLITATGQRVTLRCSPRSGDLSVYWYQQSLDQGLQFLIQYYNGEERAKGNILERFSAQQFPDLHSELNLSSLELGDSALYFCASSVGGQSLYEQYFGPGTRLTVT.

This chain connects TRBV15 to TRBJ1-1; TRBD1 agrees at 7 bases. The CDR3 spans 18 residues. The V segment lost 4 bases and the J segment 0 bases; nucleotides outside the gene matches: 14. Germline CDR1 and CDR2: LNHNV and YYDKDF (reference sequence). CDR3 residues: CATSIIHREGGMNTEAFF. In nucleotides, the CDR3 is TGTGCCACCAGCATAATACACAGGGAAGGGGGCATGAACACTGAAGCTTTCTTT.

This rearrangement joins TRBV24-1 to TRBJ2-2; D is tentatively TRBD1 or TRBD2 (5 bases each). Germline CDR1 and CDR2: KGHDR and SFDVKD. V was trimmed by 4 bases and J by 0 bases, leaving 14 bases between them. This CDR3 is 17 amino acids long. Written as DNA, the CDR3 is TGTGCCACCAGTGACGCCCCGGGACGAACGAACACCGGGGAGCTGTTTTTT. Its translation: CATSDAPGRTNTGELFF.

The rearrangement links TRBV12-2 to TRBJ1-1. TRBV12-2 is a recognized pseudogene. The CDR3 extends over 15 amino acids. The chain's CDR3 is CASRLRGGKTTEAFF. CDR3 nucleotides: TGTGCAAGTCGCTTGCGGGGGGGGAAGACCACTGAAGCTTTCTTT.

This chain connects TRBV18 to TRBJ1-1; the D is unclear. The CDR3 sequence is 13 residues long. Germline V gene sequence: CDR1 KGHSH, CDR2 LQKENI. The germline V and J ends were trimmed by 3 bases and 3 bases, with 8 bases remaining between them. This chain's CDR3 is CASSPLPDTEAFF. The DNA for the CDR3 is TGTGCCAGCTCACCCCTCCCAGACACTGAAGCTTTCTTT.

There are a few counts of this clone. The chain links TRBV5-5 to TRBJ2-5; no clear D. The CDR3 covers 12 residues. The V and J ends lost 2 bases and 4 bases respectively, with 6 bases between them. Germline V lookup: CDR1 SGHKS, CDR2 YYEKEE (reference sequence). In DNA, the CDR3 is TGTGCCAGCAGCTTTTCCGGAGAGACCCAGTACTTC. Translation: CASSFSGETQYF.

The chain has TRBV6-7 and TRBJ2-2, with 7 bases matching TRBD2. TRBV6-7 is sorted into the ORF group, with uncertain function. This CDR3 contains 16 residues. V shed 2 bases, J shed 7 bases, and the junction held 10 bases outside the gene matches. CDR3 loop: CASSYPIRGRVGELFF. The CDR3 nucleotides are TGTGCCAGCAGTTACCCAATACGGGGGAGGGTCGGGGAGCTGTTTTTT.

The rearrangement joins TRBV3-1 (or the pseudogene TRBV3-2) to TRBJ2-7, with 7 bases that match TRBD2. V lost 1 base, J lost 6 bases, and 12 bases stayed unmatched. The CDR3 covers 16 residues. The V gene's germline CDR1 is LGHDT and CDR2 YNNKEL (reference sequence). CDR3 loop: CASSQANMGEGLEQYF. The CDR3 DNA follows: TGTGCCAGCAGCCAAGCGAACATGGGGGAGGGGCTCGAGCAGTACTTC.